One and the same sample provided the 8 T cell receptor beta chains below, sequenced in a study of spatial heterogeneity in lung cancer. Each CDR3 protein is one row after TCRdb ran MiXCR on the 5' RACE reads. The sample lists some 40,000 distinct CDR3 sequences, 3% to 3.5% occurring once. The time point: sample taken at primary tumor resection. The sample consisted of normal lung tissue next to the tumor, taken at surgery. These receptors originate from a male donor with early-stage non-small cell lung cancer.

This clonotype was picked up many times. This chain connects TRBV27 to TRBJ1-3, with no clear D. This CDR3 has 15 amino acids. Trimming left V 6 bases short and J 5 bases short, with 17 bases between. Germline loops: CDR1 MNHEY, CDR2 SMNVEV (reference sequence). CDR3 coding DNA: TGTGCCAGCAGGGCGAGTACTCAAAGGAGAAACACCATATATTTT. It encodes CASRASTQRRNTIYF.

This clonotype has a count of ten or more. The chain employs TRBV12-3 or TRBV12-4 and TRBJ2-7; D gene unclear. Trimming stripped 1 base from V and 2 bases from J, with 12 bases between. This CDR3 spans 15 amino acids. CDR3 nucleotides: TGTGCCAGCAGTTTAGGACCACTTGAGACCTACGAGCAGTACTTC. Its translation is CASSLGPLETYEQYF.

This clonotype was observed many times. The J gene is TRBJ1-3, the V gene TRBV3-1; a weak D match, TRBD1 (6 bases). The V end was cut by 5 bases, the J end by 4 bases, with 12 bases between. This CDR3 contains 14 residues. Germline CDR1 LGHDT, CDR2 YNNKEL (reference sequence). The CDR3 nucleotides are TGTGCCAGCAGCGCTCAGGGGATCGGAAACACCATATATTTT. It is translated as CASSAQGIGNTIYF.

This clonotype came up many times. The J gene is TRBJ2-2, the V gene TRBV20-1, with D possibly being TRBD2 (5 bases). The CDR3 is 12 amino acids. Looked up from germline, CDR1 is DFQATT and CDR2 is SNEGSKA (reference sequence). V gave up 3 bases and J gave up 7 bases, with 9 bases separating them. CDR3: CSASPGNGELFF. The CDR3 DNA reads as TGCAGTGCTAGTCCCGGGAACGGGGAGCTGTTTTTT.

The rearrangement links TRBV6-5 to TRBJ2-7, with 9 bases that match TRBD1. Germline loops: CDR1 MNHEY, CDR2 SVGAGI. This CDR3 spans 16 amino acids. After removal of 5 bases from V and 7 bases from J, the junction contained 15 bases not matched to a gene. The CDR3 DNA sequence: TGTGCCAGCAGTCTAGAGGGGTTAGGACAGGGGACGGAGCAGTACTTC. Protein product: CASSLEGLGQGTEQYF.

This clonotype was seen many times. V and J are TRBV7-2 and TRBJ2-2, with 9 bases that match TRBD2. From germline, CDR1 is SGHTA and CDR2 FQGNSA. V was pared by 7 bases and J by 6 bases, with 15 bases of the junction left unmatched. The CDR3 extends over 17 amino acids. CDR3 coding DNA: TGTGCCAGCATCCAACTATCTAGCGGGGCCCTTGCCGGGGAGCTGTTTTTT. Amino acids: CASIQLSSGALAGELFF.

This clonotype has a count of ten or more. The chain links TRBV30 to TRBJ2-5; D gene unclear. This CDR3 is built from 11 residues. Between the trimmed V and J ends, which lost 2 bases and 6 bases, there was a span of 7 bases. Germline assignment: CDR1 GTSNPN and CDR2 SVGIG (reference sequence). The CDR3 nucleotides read TGTGCCTGGAGTTTAACGAAGACCCAGTACTTC. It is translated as CAWSLTKTQYF.

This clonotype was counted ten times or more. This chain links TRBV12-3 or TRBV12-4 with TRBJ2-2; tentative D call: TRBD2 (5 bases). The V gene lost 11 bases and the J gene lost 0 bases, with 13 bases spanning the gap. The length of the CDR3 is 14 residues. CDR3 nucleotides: TGTGCCGTTGACTACGCGGCGAACACCGGGGAGCTGTTTTTT. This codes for CAVDYAANTGELFF.